A single sample is the source of the 25 T cell receptor beta chains below, sequenced in a study of PD-1 blockade in classical Hodgkin lymphoma. There was relapse after autologous stem cell transplantation in every patient, and there was variation in brentuximab vedotin exposure. Profiling relied on immunoSEQ multiplex PCR, and the TCRdb table lists in-frame clones only, not all of them. The sample records approximately 65,000 clones, about nine tenths being singletons. Sequences were derived from peripheral blood mononuclear cells (PBMCs), sampled at baseline. The receptors come from a human donor with classical Hodgkin lymphoma.

CDR3 sequence (DNA): TGTGCCATCTATCGGTGGGGACACGACAATGAGCAGTTCTTC. Amino acids: CAIYRWGHDNEQFF. The chain carries TRBV19 and TRBJ2-1; D perhaps matches TRBD1 (6 bases). The germline CDR1 and CDR2 sequences are LNHDA and SQIVND (reference sequence). V was pared by 10 bases and J by 5 bases, with 18 bases between. CDR3 length: 14 residues. Complete variable domain (other parts from reference TRBV19 and TRBJ2-1): DGGITQSPKYLFRKEGQNVTLSCEQNLNHDAMYWYRQDPGQGLRLIYYSQIVNDFQKGDIAEGYSVSREKKESFPLTVTSAQKNPTAFYLCAIYRWGHDNEQFFGPGTRLTVL.

The chain links TRBV30 to TRBJ2-7; perhaps TRBD2 as D (6 bases). The CDR3 sequence is 13 residues long. Germline V gives CDR1 GTSNPN, CDR2 SVGIG (reference sequence). The V and J ends lost 1 base and 11 bases respectively, with 18 bases between them. CDR3 sequence (DNA): TGTGCCTGGAGTGAACTTTGGACTACTAAAGAGTACTTC. Translating it yields CAWSELWTTKEYF.

This clone was seen more than once but under ten times. The chain has TRBV27 and TRBJ1-1; D possibly corresponds to TRBD1 (5 bases). The CDR3 spans 14 residues. Trimming left V 3 bases short and J 4 bases short, with 12 bases between. Germline CDR1 MNHEY, CDR2 SMNVEV (reference sequence). Written as DNA, the CDR3 is TGTGCCAGCAGTTTCCCTAAAAGGGGCACTGAAGCTTTCTTT. Its protein is CASSFPKRGTEAFF.

This clone was picked up one time. J is TRBJ2-7 and V is TRBV4-2, with D perhaps TRBD2 (5 bases). CDR1 and CDR2 (germline): LGHNA, YNFKEQ. The germline V and J ends were trimmed by 4 bases and 3 bases, with 19 bases remaining between them. The CDR3 is made up of 16 amino acids. DNA for the CDR3: TGTGCCAGCAGCCCCACCCTCGGACTGCACTTCTACGAGCAGTACTTC. Its protein is CASSPTLGLHFYEQYF.

The chain couples TRBV25-1 to TRBJ1-6, with a tentative D call TRBD1 (6 bases). This CDR3 has 17 residues. CDR1 is MGHDK and CDR2 is SYGVNS in the germline V gene. Trimming removed 0 bases from V and 9 bases from J, with 18 bases in between. CDR3 in DNA: TGTGCCAGCAGTGAATACACAGGGCCTTGGTACGGTTCACCCCTCCACTTT. It translates to CASSEYTGPWYGSPLHF.

The chain joins TRBV4-3 to TRBJ1-1; no firm D call. CDR1 and CDR2 (germline): LGHNA, YSLEER. CDR3 length: 13 residues. V lost 4 bases to trimming and J lost 12 bases, with 18 bases between them. The CDR3 sequence: CASSPQVGYRPFF. The CDR3 nucleotides are TGCGCCAGCAGCCCCCAGGTAGGGTATAGACCTTTCTTT.

CDR3 nucleotides: TGTGCCAGCAGCGAGGGACAGGGGGTTACCTACGAGCAGTACTTC. It encodes CASSEGQGVTYEQYF. The V and J genes are TRBV9 and TRBJ2-5; TRBD1 aligns across 11 bases. Near its end, the DNA agrees better with TRBJ2-7, so the J call may be wrong. Germline values: CDR1 SGDLS, CDR2 YYNGEE. The CDR3 is 15 amino acids.

The CDR3 here is CASSQGSGGASDTQYF. The DNA of the CDR3 is TGCGCCAGCAGCCAAGGAAGCGGGGGGGCTTCAGATACGCAGTATTTT. The chain recombines TRBV4-3 with TRBJ2-3, with 10 bases fitting TRBD2. There are 16 residues in the CDR3. With 1 base clipped from V and 4 bases from J, the junction kept 5 bases outside the gene matches. Germline V gene lookup returns CDR1 LGHNA and CDR2 YSLEER.

J is TRBJ1-1 and V is TRBV19; 7 bases are shared with TRBD1. Trimming at V came to 5 bases and at J to 7 bases, leaving 4 bases not matched to a gene. From germline, CDR1 is LNHDA and CDR2 SQIVND (reference sequence). The length of the CDR3 is 12 residues. The CDR3 nucleotides read TGTGCCAGTAGTGGGACAGACAATGAAGCTTTCTTT. It codes for CASSGTDNEAFF.

V and J are TRBV28 and TRBJ2-5, with unresolved D. Trimming took 3 bases from V and 5 from J, leaving 7 bases between them. The length of the CDR3 is 12 residues. The germline V gene has CDR1 MDHEN and CDR2 SYDVKM. This CDR3 reads CASSLVGETQYF. DNA of the CDR3: TGTGCCAGCAGTTTGGTAGGGGAGACCCAGTACTTC.

The rearrangement links TRBV20-1 to TRBJ2-7; D ambiguous. CDR3 length: 11 residues. Trimming cost V 0 bases and J 6 bases, with 6 bases left between them. From germline, CDR1 is DFQATT and CDR2 SNEGSKA (reference sequence). The CDR3 DNA sequence: TGCAGTGCTAGAGATTTTAGCGAGCAGTACTTC. Encoded protein: CSARDFSEQYF.

By share, this clone counts as medium-sized. J is TRBJ2-1 and V is TRBV7-3; 13 bases agree with TRBD2. Germline lookup yields CDR1 SGHTA and CDR2 FQGTGA. The ends lost 3 bases at V and 6 bases at J; junction bases unmatched: 8. This CDR3 is built from 17 residues. This CDR3 reads CASSLVPGLAGSNEQFF. In DNA, the CDR3 is TGTGCCAGCAGCTTGGTCCCGGGACTAGCGGGGAGCAATGAGCAGTTCTTC.

The rearrangement uses TRBV5-4 and TRBJ2-7, with D maybe TRBD1 (5 bases). V lost 0 bases and J 1 base, leaving 11 bases between the germline ends. The CDR3 length is 15 residues. Germline V gene sequence: CDR1 SGHNT, CDR2 YYREEE (reference sequence). CDR3 sequence (DNA): TGTGCCAGCAGCTTGGAGGGTCAGGGTTCCTACGAGCAGTACTTC. Translated: CASSLEGQGSYEQYF.

The gene calls are TRBV2 and TRBJ1-6; D is unresolved. Germline values: CDR1 SNHLY, CDR2 FYNNEI. This CDR3 spans 13 amino acids. Trimming removed 11 bases from V and 7 bases from J, with 15 bases in between. The CDR3 bases are TGTGCCGGCCGCCGGGCAGAGAATTCACCCCTCCACTTT. This encodes CAGRRAENSPLHF.

This clone has a single count. This CDR3 is also generated by other DNA sequences in the sample. The chain uses TRBV9 and TRBJ2-3; unclear D gene. CDR3 length: 12 residues. V lost 2 bases and J lost 1, with 2 bases in between. Germline assignment: CDR1 SGDLS and CDR2 YYNGEE. The CDR3 sequence: CASSVGTDTQYF. DNA for the CDR3: TGTGCCAGCAGCGTGGGCACAGATACGCAGTATTTT. The variable domain in full, with the rest retrieved from reference TRBV9 and TRBJ2-3, is DSGVTQTPKHLITATGQRVTLRCSPRSGDLSVYWYQQSLDQGLQFLIQYYNGEERAKGNILERFSAQQFPDLHSELNLSSLELGDSALYFCASSVGTDTQYFGPGTRLTVL.

The sample holds one count of this clone. V and J are TRBV28 and TRBJ1-5; D is unresolved. The CDR3 length is 14 residues. The V gene's germline CDR1 is MDHEN and CDR2 SYDVKM. V was clipped by 6 bases and J by 0 bases, with 9 bases between them. The CDR3 coding sequence is TGTGCCAGCAGATCCGGATATAGCAATCAGCCCCAGCATTTT. Its translation is CASRSGYSNQPQHF.

The chain couples TRBV19 to TRBJ2-1; weak D call: TRBD2 (5 bases). CDR3 length: 13 residues. Germline V gives CDR1 LNHDA, CDR2 SQIVND (reference sequence). The V end was cut by 3 bases, the J end by 13 bases, with 16 bases between. The CDR3 region is CASSIPEGSPQFF. The CDR3 nucleotides read TGTGCCAGTAGTATCCCCGAGGGCAGTCCTCAGTTCTTC.

The gene calls are TRBV7-8 and TRBJ1-6, with D perhaps TRBD1 (5 bases). Germline V gene sequence: CDR1 SGHVS, CDR2 FQNEAQ. The CDR3 extends over 14 amino acids. The V end lost 8 bases, the J end lost 5 bases, and 13 bases lay between the germline ends. DNA of the CDR3: TGTGCCAGCGACCTTCAGGGACATAATTCACCCCTCCACTTT. It codes for CASDLQGHNSPLHF. The entire variable domain, with the rest obtained from reference TRBV7-8 and TRBJ1-6, is as follows: GAGVSQSPRYKVAKRGQDVALRCDPISGHVSLFWYQQALGQGPEFLTYFQNEAQLDKSGLPSDRFFAERPEGSVSTLKIQRTQQEDSAVYLCASDLQGHNSPLHFGNGTRLTVT.

This clone has only one observation. The genes are TRBV7-2 and TRBJ2-1; D may be TRBD2 (6 bases). The ends were cut back, 5 bases at V and 4 bases at J, with 18 bases in the middle. CDR3 length: 16 residues. CDR1 is SGHTA, CDR2 FQGNSA, per germline. This CDR3 is CASSPEGGRSYNEQFF. CDR3 nucleotide sequence: TGTGCCAGCAGCCCCGAGGGAGGTAGGTCATACAATGAGCAGTTCTTC.

The J gene is TRBJ2-1, the V gene TRBV30, with D hard to call. This CDR3 contains 14 residues. Germline assignment: CDR1 GTSNPN and CDR2 SVGIG (reference sequence). V lost 2 bases and J 6 bases, leaving 14 bases between the germline ends. The CDR3 DNA reads as TGTGCCTGGAGTCAAGGTACAGCCCCCAATGAGCAGTTCTTC. Protein product: CAWSQGTAPNEQFF. Full variable domain (outside the CDR3, taken from reference TRBV30 and TRBJ2-1): SQTIHQWPATLVQPVGSPLSLECTVEGTSNPNLYWYRQAAGRGLQLLFYSVGIGQISSEVPQNLSASRPQDRQFILSSKKLLLSDSGFYLCAWSQGTAPNEQFFGPGTRLTVL.

This chain uses TRBV9 with TRBJ1-5; tentatively, D is TRBD1 (5 bases). V was shortened by 4 bases and J by 2 bases, with 13 bases between the two germline ends. In germline, CDR1 is SGDLS, CDR2 YYNGEE. This CDR3 is 15 amino acids long. CDR3 in DNA: TGTGCCAGCAGCTCGGCGGGGGGAGGCAATCAGCCCCAGCATTTT. Amino acid sequence: CASSSAGGGNQPQHF.

This clone was picked up a small number of times. The J gene is TRBJ1-1, the V gene TRBV10-3; D possibly corresponds to TRBD1 (5 bases). Germline V gene lookup returns CDR1 ENHRY and CDR2 SYGVKD. Trimming removed 0 bases from V and 1 base from J, with 6 bases in between. The CDR3 length is 14 residues. CDR3 region: CAISESTGNTEAFF. CDR3 DNA: TGTGCCATCAGTGAGTCTACAGGGAACACTGAAGCTTTCTTT.

V is TRBV18 and J is TRBJ1-5, with D possibly TRBD1 on 5 matching bases. The germline V gene encodes CDR1 KGHSH and CDR2 LQKENI. The CDR3 has 15 residues. The V end lost 3 bases, the J end lost 7 bases, and 16 bases lay between the germline ends. The CDR3 loop is CASSPLEGQGQPQHF. DNA for the CDR3: TGTGCCAGCTCACCCCTTGAGGGGCAAGGGCAGCCCCAGCATTTT.

This clone appeared a single time. The chain couples TRBV11-2 to TRBJ2-5; D might be TRBD2 (5 bases). The germline CDR1 and CDR2 sequences are SGHAT and FQNNGV. CDR3 length: 15 amino acids. V gave up 0 bases and J gave up 0 bases, with 8 bases separating them. CDR3 in DNA: TGTGCCAGCAGCTTAGATCCGGGGTACCAAGAGACCCAGTACTTC. Its protein is CASSLDPGYQETQYF. The whole variable domain, filled in from reference TRBV11-2 and TRBJ2-5, reads EAGVAQSPRYKIIEKRQSVAFWCNPISGHATLYWYQQILGQGPKLLIQFQNNGVVDDSQLPKDRFSAERLKGVDSTLKIQPAKLEDSAVYLCASSLDPGYQETQYFGPGTRLLVL.

This chain connects TRBV18 to TRBJ2-3; 9 bases map to TRBD2. Germline CDR1 and CDR2: KGHSH and LQKENI. The CDR3 sequence is 16 residues long. Losses at the gene ends were 3 bases for V and 3 bases for J; bases not matched to a gene: 7. The CDR3 spells CASSPPGLARTDTQYF. CDR3 DNA sequence: TGTGCCAGCTCACCCCCGGGACTAGCTAGGACAGATACGCAGTATTTT.